This section outlines one T cell receptor beta chain sequence together with its context. As yet, its antigen is unknown. Sequencing used immunoSEQ multiplex PCR; TCRdb keeps in-frame clones, though not all of them. The sample has about 24,000 clones, around 49% seen once; the top ten hold 16%. Treatment denoted: 15 Gy SBRT to primary tumor, nephrectomy 4 weeks later. Nephrectomy followed 15 Gy stereotactic body radiation by 4 weeks. The CDR3 extends over 16 amino acids. The germline CDR1 and CDR2 sequences are MNHNS and SASEGT. The V and J ends lost 4 bases and 8 bases respectively, with 20 bases between them. The sample belongs to a study of radiation and T cells in renal cell carcinoma. Study-wide results and limits: Pretreatment tumor biopsies were lacking, so baseline clonotypes are unknown. Only small tumor regions of around 1 g were sampled. From baseline, blood top tumor clonotypes peaked at 2 weeks post-radiation.

V is TRBV6-1 and J is TRBJ1-4, with unresolved D. The origin of this receptor is a woman aged 45-65 years with renal cell carcinoma. Material: tumor tissue, obtained from a patient whose treatment included radiotherapy and nephrectomy. CDR3 loop: CASSGNWVRKEEKLFF. The DNA of the CDR3 is TGTGCCAGCAGTGGAAACTGGGTGCGAAAGGAGGAAAAACTGTTTTTT.